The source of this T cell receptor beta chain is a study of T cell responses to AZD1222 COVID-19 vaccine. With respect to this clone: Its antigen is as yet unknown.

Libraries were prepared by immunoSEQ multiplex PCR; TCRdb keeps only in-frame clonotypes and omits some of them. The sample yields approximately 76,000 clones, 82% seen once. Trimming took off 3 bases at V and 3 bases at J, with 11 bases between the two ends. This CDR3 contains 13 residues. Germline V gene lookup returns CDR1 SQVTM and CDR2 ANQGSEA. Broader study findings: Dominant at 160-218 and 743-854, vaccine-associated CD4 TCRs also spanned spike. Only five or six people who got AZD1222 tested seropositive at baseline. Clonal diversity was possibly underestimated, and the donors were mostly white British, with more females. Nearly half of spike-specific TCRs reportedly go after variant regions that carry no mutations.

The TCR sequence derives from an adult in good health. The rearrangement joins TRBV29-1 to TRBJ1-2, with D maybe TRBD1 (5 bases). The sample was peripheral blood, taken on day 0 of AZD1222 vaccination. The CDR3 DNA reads TGCAGCGTTGAGGCTCTGGGGCACTATGGCTACACCTTC. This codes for CSVEALGHYGYTF.